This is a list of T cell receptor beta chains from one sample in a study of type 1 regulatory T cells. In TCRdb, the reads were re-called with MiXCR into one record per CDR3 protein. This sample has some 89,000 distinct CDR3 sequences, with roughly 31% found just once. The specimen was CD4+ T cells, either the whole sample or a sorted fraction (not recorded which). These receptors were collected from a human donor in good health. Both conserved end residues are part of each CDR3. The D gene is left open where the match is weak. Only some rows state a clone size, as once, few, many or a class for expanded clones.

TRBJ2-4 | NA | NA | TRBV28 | TGTGCCAGCAGTTTCCCAGGGACGGCCAAAAACATTCAGTACTTC | CASSFPGTAKNIQYF
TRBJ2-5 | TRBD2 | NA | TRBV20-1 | TGCAGTGCCCCCACTAGCGGGAATCCACAAACCCAGTACTTC | CSAPTSGNPQTQYF
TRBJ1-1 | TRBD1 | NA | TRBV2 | TGTGCCAGCAGGGGACAGATTAATAAGGCTGAAGCTTTCTTT | CASRGQINKAEAFF
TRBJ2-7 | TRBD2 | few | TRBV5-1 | TGCGCCAGCAGCTCATCTACTAGCGGGAGGGCCGGCGAGCAGTACTTC | CASSSSTSGRAGEQYF
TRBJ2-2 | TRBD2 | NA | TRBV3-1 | TGTGCCAGCAGCCAAGATCCCGAGGGAGGGTACACCGGGGAGCTGTTTTTT | CASSQDPEGGYTGELFF
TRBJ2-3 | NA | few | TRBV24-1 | TGTGCCACCGGGGGGATTCTAGGGACAGATACGCAGTATTTT | CATGGILGTDTQYF
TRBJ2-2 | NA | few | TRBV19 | TGTGCCAGTAGTATAGCGAAGACCGGGGAGCTGTTTTTT | CASSIAKTGELFF
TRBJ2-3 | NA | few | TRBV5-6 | TGTGCCAGCAGCTTAAAAGATACGCAGTATTTT | CASSLKDTQYF
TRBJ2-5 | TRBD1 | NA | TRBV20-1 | TGCAGTGTCCAAGATGGGGACAGCCTAAGGGAGACCCAGTACTTC | CSVQDGDSLRETQYF
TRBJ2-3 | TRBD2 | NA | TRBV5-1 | TGCGCCAGCAGTTTCGGGACTAGCGGGCAGGCAGATACGCAGTATTTT | CASSFGTSGQADTQYF